This T cell receptor (beta chain) was identified in a study of T cells in Graves' hyperthyroidism and ophthalmopathy. Study information: The initial diagnosis was the point when peripheral blood was collected, ahead of any treatment. Findings of the study overall: Before onset, by a median of 6.5 months, the model predicted ophthalmopathy.

RNA transcripts yielded amplified TCR beta CDR3 regions. HTBI primers drove first-round RT-PCR of the TCR CDR3. Using its own MiXCR run on the multiplex PCR reads, TCRdb lists one record per CDR3 protein. In the table there are hundreds of thousands of distinct CDR3 sequences, over 12% of which are singletons. As to this clonotype: No antigen is known for it.

Uncontrolled infection, other autoimmune disease, pregnancy and lactation each barred patients from inclusion. From roughly 10 ml of fresh peripheral blood, PBMCs were isolated. The CDR3 runs to 13 residues. V was cut by 6 bases and J by 0 bases, with 12 bases left in between. The germline V gene encodes CDR1 DFQATT and CDR2 SNEGSKA (reference sequence). Input material: blood. The TCR sequence derives from a young man with Graves' ophthalmopathy. The V call is TRBV20-1, the J call TRBJ2-7; D is perhaps TRBD1 (5 bases). The CDR3 region is CSALPTVSYEQYF. The CDR3 DNA reads TGCAGTGCCCTCCCGACAGTCTCCTACGAGCAGTACTTC.